What follows are 25 T cell receptor beta chains derived from one specimen sequenced in a study of cytomegalovirus exposure and HLA in healthy donors. Primers included in the PCR were 60 Vbeta and 13 Jbeta primers. TCRdb's table, derived via immunoSEQ multiplex PCR, lists solely in-frame clones and lacks some. In the table there are about 140,000 clones, roughly 74% of which are singletons. Material for sequencing was PBMCs. These TCRs come from a woman aged 40 to 50 in good health and CMV-seropositive.

The rearrangement uses TRBV2 and TRBJ1-3; 9 nucleotides line up with TRBD1. CDR3 length equals 15 residues. The J segment lost 2 bases and the V segment lost 6 bases, leaving 5 bases of the junction unmatched. The germline V gene has CDR1 SNHLY and CDR2 FYNNEI. The CDR3 loop is CASRVQGAPGNTIYF. CDR3 coding DNA: TGTGCCAGCAGAGTACAGGGGGCGCCTGGAAACACCATATATTTT.

This chain links TRBV5-6 with TRBJ2-4, with D uncertain. Germline V lookup: CDR1 SGHDT, CDR2 YYEEEE. This CDR3 is 14 amino acids long. Trimming removed 0 bases from V and 3 bases from J, with 7 bases in between. Written as DNA, the CDR3 is TGTGCCAGCAGCTTGGGGAGAAACAAAAACATTCAGTACTTC. The encoded protein is CASSLGRNKNIQYF.

The chain recombines TRBV18 with TRBJ2-4; 11 positions match TRBD1. Germline assignment: CDR1 KGHSH and CDR2 LQKENI. V shed 3 bases and J 0 bases; nucleotides not matched to a gene: 1. This CDR3 contains 16 residues. The CDR3 loop is CASSPGTGGAKNIQYF. The CDR3 coding sequence is TGTGCCAGCTCACCCGGGACAGGGGGAGCCAAAAACATTCAGTACTTC.

This clone was detected a few times. This chain connects TRBV7-8 to TRBJ2-5, with 7 bases fitting TRBD1. The V segment lost 4 bases and the J segment 0 bases; nucleotides outside the gene matches: 17. The CDR3 extends over 19 amino acids. The germline gives CDR1 SGHVS, CDR2 FQNEAQ. The CDR3 nucleotides are TGTGCCAGCAGCTGGGAATTGGCGCAACAGGGGCCGGACCAAGAGACCCAGTACTTC. It yields the protein CASSWELAQQGPDQETQYF. The full variable domain, with the rest looked up from reference TRBV7-8 and TRBJ2-5, is GAGVSQSPRYKVAKRGQDVALRCDPISGHVSLFWYQQALGQGPEFLTYFQNEAQLDKSGLPSDRFFAERPEGSVSTLKIQRTQQEDSAVYLCASSWELAQQGPDQETQYFGPGTRLLVL.

This clone was observed a few times. The J gene is TRBJ2-7, the V gene TRBV5-1, with D tentatively TRBD2 (6 bases). The CDR3 sequence is 13 residues long. The germline V gene has CDR1 SGHRS and CDR2 YFSETQ. The V end lost 7 bases, the J end lost 3 bases, and 14 bases lay between the germline ends. CDR3 sequence: CASGRDSSYEQYF. The CDR3 coding sequence is TGCGCCAGCGGACGGGACTCCAGCTACGAGCAGTACTTC.

This chain links TRBV5-5 with TRBJ2-5; no clear D. V was shortened by 4 bases and J by 4 bases, with 11 bases between the two germline ends. Germline CDR1 and CDR2: SGHKS and YYEKEE (reference sequence). CDR3 size: 13 residues. The CDR3 DNA follows: TGTGCCAGCAGCCGAAACCCCGGAGAGACCCAGTACTTC. The encoded protein is CASSRNPGETQYF.

The chain combines TRBV7-2 with TRBJ2-7; a weak D match, TRBD2 (6 bases). Trimming removed 0 bases at V and 4 bases at J, with 13 bases between. The CDR3 covers 15 residues. The germline V gene encodes CDR1 SGHTA and CDR2 FQGNSA. The CDR3 DNA reads as TGTGCCAGCAGCTTAGCGGCGGGACCCCAATACGAGCAGTACTTC. As protein: CASSLAAGPQYEQYF.

V usage is TRBV7-9 and J usage is TRBJ2-2, with 12 positions matching TRBD2. With V trimmed by 6 bases and J by 4 bases, 3 bases remained unmatched. Per germline, CDR1 SEHNR and CDR2 FQNEAQ (reference sequence). This CDR3 contains 15 residues. The CDR3 DNA follows: TGTGCCAGCAGACGACTAGCGGGAGTCACCGGGGAGCTGTTTTTT. This codes for CASRRLAGVTGELFF. The full variable domain, with the rest looked up from reference TRBV7-9 and TRBJ2-2, is DTGVSQNPRHKITKRGQNVTFRCDPISEHNRLYWYRQTLGQGPEFLTYFQNEAQLEKSRLLSDRFSAERPKGSFSTLEIQRTEQGDSAMYLCASRRLAGVTGELFFGEGSRLTVL.

This chain links TRBV4-2 with TRBJ2-7, with TRBD2 matching over 7 bases. The V segment lost 4 bases and the J segment 1 base; nucleotides outside the gene matches: 7. Germline V gene sequence: CDR1 LGHNA, CDR2 YNFKEQ. This CDR3 has 15 amino acids. DNA for the CDR3: TGTGCCAGCAGCCTTACGGGGGAGGGGTCCTACGAGCAGTACTTC. Its translation: CASSLTGEGSYEQYF.

The rearrangement uses TRBV18 and TRBJ1-4; a possible D gene is TRBD1 (5 bases). Per the germline V gene, CDR1 is KGHSH and CDR2 is LQKENI. The CDR3 consists of 14 residues. Trimming pared 3 bases from V and 8 bases from J, leaving 13 bases between. CDR3 sequence: CASSPFGGEEKLFF. CDR3 nucleotides: TGTGCCAGCTCACCCTTCGGGGGAGAGGAAAAACTGTTTTTT.

The J gene is TRBJ1-2, the V gene TRBV6-1, with 8 nucleotides matching TRBD1. The CDR3 consists of 13 residues. With V trimmed by 8 bases and J by 4 bases, 6 bases remained unmatched. Germline V gene sequence: CDR1 MNHNS, CDR2 SASEGT. Here the CDR3 DNA reads TGTGCCAGCTGGGACAGGCAAGTCTATGGCTACACCTTC. Residues: CASWDRQVYGYTF.

The CDR3 spells CASSTQGSNTEAFF. The CDR3 DNA reads as TGCGCCAGCAGCACCCAGGGGAGTAACACTGAAGCTTTCTTT. The chain uses TRBV5-1 and TRBJ1-1; maybe TRBD1 (6 bases). Germline loops: CDR1 SGHRS, CDR2 YFSETQ. This CDR3 has 14 amino acids. V was shortened by 4 bases and J by 2 bases, with 12 bases between the two germline ends.

V gene TRBV25-1 combines with J gene TRBJ2-2; TRBD2 might be the D (7 bases). CDR1 MGHDK and CDR2 SYGVNS come from the germline V gene. The CDR3 sequence is 16 residues long. V dropped 3 bases and J dropped 3 bases, with 14 bases sitting between them. The CDR3 DNA reads as TGTGCCAGCAGTGATAGGGGGGGGGCGGACACCGGGGAGCTGTTTTTT. Protein sequence: CASSDRGGADTGELFF.

The chain combines TRBV29-1 with TRBJ1-1; TRBD1 might be the D (5 bases). The germline V gene has CDR1 SQVTM and CDR2 ANQGSEA. The CDR3 is 15 amino acids. V was pared by 1 base and J by 1 base, with 13 bases between. In nucleotides, the CDR3 is TGCAGCGTTGAAGTGAGGGGACTCCAGAACACTGAAGCTTTCTTT. Residues: CSVEVRGLQNTEAFF.

This sequence joins TRBV5-1 and TRBJ1-1; D might be TRBD1 (5 bases). The CDR3 loop spans 15 amino acids. Trimming removed 2 bases from V and 1 base from J, with 12 bases in between. The germline CDR1 and CDR2 sequences are SGHRS and YFSETQ. The CDR3 protein is CASSLKAGQNTEAFF. The CDR3 DNA is TGCGCCAGCAGCTTAAAGGCAGGGCAGAACACTGAAGCTTTCTTT. Looking up the rest from reference TRBV5-1 and TRBJ1-1 gives the full variable domain: KAGVTQTPRYLIKTRGQQVTLSCSPISGHRSVSWYQQTPGQGLQFLFEYFSETQRNKGNFPGRFSGRQFSNSRSEMNVSTLELGDSALYLCASSLKAGQNTEAFFGQGTRLTVV.

The rearrangement joins TRBV19 to TRBJ1-1, with TRBD1 identical over 7 bases. The CDR3 length is 14 residues. The V segment lost 4 bases and the J segment 3 bases; nucleotides outside the gene matches: 5. Germline V gene lookup returns CDR1 LNHDA and CDR2 SQIVND (reference sequence). CDR3 DNA sequence: TGTGCCAGTAGTACCCGGGACAGAGACACTGAAGCTTTCTTT. Translated: CASSTRDRDTEAFF.

J is TRBJ2-3 and V is TRBV30, with 7 bases that match TRBD1. CDR3 size: 14 residues. The germline V gene encodes CDR1 GTSNPN and CDR2 SVGIG (reference sequence). Trimming removed 2 bases from V and 5 bases from J; junction bases left unmatched: 7. In DNA, the CDR3 is TGTGCCTGGAGTCGACAGGGCTTCGGAGATACGCAGTATTTT. This translates into CAWSRQGFGDTQYF.

The chain combines TRBV28 with TRBJ1-6, with D possibly being TRBD1 (6 bases). V lost 5 bases and J lost 14, with 13 bases in between. Germline CDR1 and CDR2: MDHEN and SYDVKM. The CDR3 runs 12 residues. The CDR3 loop reads CASSNRAFTLHF. The CDR3 DNA reads as TGTGCCAGCAGTAACAGGGCATTCACCCTCCACTTT.

For this clone: At one of its ends the junction is not consistent with the germline gene, which may arise from a read error. This CDR3 is CSSSQGLATTGELFF. CDR3 DNA sequence: TGTTCCAGCAGCCAGGGACTAGCTACTACCGGGGAGCTGTTTTTT. The rearrangement links TRBV7-9 to TRBJ2-2; 9 nucleotides match TRBD2. CDR1 SEHNR and CDR2 FQNEAQ come from the germline V gene (reference sequence). This CDR3 has 15 amino acids.

The chain recombines TRBV6-5 with TRBJ2-1, with D perhaps TRBD1 (5 bases). CDR3 size: 16 residues. Per germline, CDR1 MNHEY and CDR2 SVGAGI. V lost 0 bases, J lost 6 bases, and 15 bases lay in between. In nucleotides, the CDR3 is TGTGCCAGCAGTTACTCGCGACAGTCTCTAGGCAATGAGCAGTTCTTC. Translation: CASSYSRQSLGNEQFF.

This clone occurred once. The rearrangement links TRBV4-1 to TRBJ1-1; D is unclear. This CDR3 comprises 13 residues. V shed 1 base and J shed 1 base, with 4 bases lying between them. Germline lookup yields CDR1 MGHRA and CDR2 YSYEKL. The CDR3 region has the DNA TGCGCCAGCAGCCAAGGGCAGAACACTGAAGCTTTCTTT. Translation: CASSQGQNTEAFF.

The V and J genes are TRBV2 and TRBJ1-4, with TRBD1 matching 8 bases. The ends lost 6 bases at V and 3 bases at J; junction bases unmatched: 3. The CDR3 contains 14 residues. The germline gives CDR1 SNHLY, CDR2 FYNNEI. The CDR3 reads CASSLTGANEKLFF. CDR3 bases: TGTGCCAGCAGCCTGACAGGGGCTAATGAAAAACTGTTTTTT.

The genes are TRBV5-5 and TRBJ2-1, with TRBD2 as a possible D gene (6 bases). The CDR3 has 17 amino acids. Germline V gene data show CDR1 as SGHKS and CDR2 as YYEKEE (reference sequence). The V and J ends lost 0 bases and 9 bases respectively, with 22 bases between them. As DNA, the CDR3 is TGTGCCAGCAGCTTGGCCGAAGCGCGGATTGGGGGGTCTGAGCAGTTCTTC. Protein product: CASSLAEARIGGSEQFF.

This clone was detected only once. Its ends do not fully match the called genes, so a read error is possible. The chain recombines TRBV7-7 with TRBJ2-3, with D possibly being TRBD1 (6 bases). The CDR3 consists of 14 residues. Germline lookup yields CDR1 SSHAT and CDR2 FNYEAQ (reference sequence). CDR3 in amino acids: CASSPGQSTDTQYF. As DNA, the CDR3 is TGTGCTAGCAGTCCGGGACAAAGCACAGATACGCAGTATTTT.

CDR3 DNA: TGTGCCAGTAGTACTACCGGGACAGGGGGCAATCAGCCCCAGCATTTT. Its protein is CASSTTGTGGNQPQHF. The rearrangement links TRBV19 to TRBJ1-5, with 10 bases matching TRBD1. The CDR3 is made up of 16 amino acids. Germline assignment: CDR1 LNHDA and CDR2 SQIVND (reference sequence). Trimming cost V 4 bases and J 2 bases; bases outside gene matches: 5.